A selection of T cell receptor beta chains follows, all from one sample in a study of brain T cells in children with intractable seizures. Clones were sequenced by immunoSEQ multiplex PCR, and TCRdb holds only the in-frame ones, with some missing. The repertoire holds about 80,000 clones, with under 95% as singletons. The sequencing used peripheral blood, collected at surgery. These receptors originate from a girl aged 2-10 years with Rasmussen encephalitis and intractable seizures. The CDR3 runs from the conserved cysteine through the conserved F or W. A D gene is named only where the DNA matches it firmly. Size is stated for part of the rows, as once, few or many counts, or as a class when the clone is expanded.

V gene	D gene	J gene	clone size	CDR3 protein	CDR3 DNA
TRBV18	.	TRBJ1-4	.	CASSPQRTNEKLFF	TGTGCCAGCTCACCGCAGAGGACGAATGAAAAACTGTTTTTT
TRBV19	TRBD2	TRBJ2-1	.	CASSLRVAGGPESEQFF	TGTGCCAGTAGCCTCAGGGTAGCGGGAGGGCCGGAGAGTGAGCAGTTCTTC
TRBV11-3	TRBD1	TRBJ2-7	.	CARRDRVYEQYF	TGTGCCCGCCGGGACAGGGTGTACGAGCAGTACTTC
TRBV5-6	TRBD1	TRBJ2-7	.	CASSFAGQVHYEQYF	TGTGCCAGCAGCTTCGCGGGACAGGTACACTACGAGCAGTACTTC
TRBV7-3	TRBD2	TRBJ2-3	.	CASSLAGGGVADTQYF	TGTGCCAGCAGCTTGGCGGGAGGAGGGGTTGCAGATACGCAGTATTTT
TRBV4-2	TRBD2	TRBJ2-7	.	CASSQDSPPGGIYEQYF	TGTGCCAGCAGCCAAGACTCTCCTCCGGGAGGAATCTACGAGCAGTACTTC
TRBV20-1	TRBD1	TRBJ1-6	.	CSASSRQGIAPLHF	TGCAGTGCTAGTAGTCGACAGGGCATCGCACCCCTCCACTTT
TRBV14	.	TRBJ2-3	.	CASSQDFGSGDTQYF	TGTGCCAGCAGCCAAGATTTCGGGAGCGGGGATACGCAGTATTTT
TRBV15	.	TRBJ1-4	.	CATSRDNGQEKLFF	TGTGCCACCAGCAGAGATAACGGACAAGAAAAACTGTTTTTT
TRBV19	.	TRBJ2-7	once	CASSMEGQQYF	TGTGCCAGTAGTATGGAGGGACAGCAGTACTTC
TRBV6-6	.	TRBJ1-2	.	CASSYYGSRFGYTF	TGTGCCAGCAGTTATTATGGTTCGAGATTTGGCTACACCTTC
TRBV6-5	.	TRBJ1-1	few	CASSYTGNTEAFF	TGTGCCAGCAGTTACACGGGAAACACTGAAGCTTTCTTT
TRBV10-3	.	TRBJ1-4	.	CAISVGLGEKLFF	TGTGCCATCAGTGTGGGATTGGGTGAAAAACTGTTTTTT
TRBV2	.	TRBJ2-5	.	CASSEVQGRQETQYF	TGTGCCAGCAGTGAGGTTCAGGGGCGCCAGGAGACCCAGTACTTC